A single sample gave rise to the 20 T cell receptor beta chains below, sequenced in a study of blood T cells in healthy people across ages. Combining a sample-barcoded 5' primer with a J-beta primer mix, a second PCR ran for 7 to 11 cycles. TCRdb independently ran MiXCR on the 5' RACE reads; one entry per CDR3 protein. The sample holds 650,000 to 800,000 distinct CDR3 sequences, about 42% seen once. The sample consisted of blood. The source is a man in his fifties or sixties in good health.

The chain joins TRBV7-8 to TRBJ2-3; perhaps TRBD2 as D (7 bases). The CDR3 length is 17 residues. The ends were cut back, 5 bases at V and 6 bases at J, with 24 bases in the middle. Germline V CDR1 and CDR2: SGHVS, FQNEAQ. As DNA, the CDR3 is TGTGCCAGCAGCCCGTCGGAGGGGGGGGGCTCTTGGGATACGCAGTATTTT. Translated, it gives CASSPSEGGGSWDTQYF.

This chain connects TRBV13 to TRBJ1-2; possibly TRBD1 for D (5 bases). The V end was cut by 3 bases, the J end by 4 bases, with 15 bases between. The CDR3 is 15 residues long. Germline V lookup: CDR1 PRHDT, CDR2 FYEKMQ (reference sequence). CDR3 amino acids: CASSLAGELGYGYTF. Written as DNA, the CDR3 is TGTGCCAGCAGCTTGGCGGGGGAATTAGGCTATGGCTACACCTTC.

This chain joins TRBV27 and TRBJ1-1; TRBD1 agrees at 9 bases. The CDR3 length is 16 residues. Germline CDR1 is MNHEY and CDR2 is SMNVEV (reference sequence). J lost 11 bases, V lost 5 bases, and 18 bases had no gene match. CDR3 amino acids: CASSPNRGREFSSAFF. The CDR3, as DNA: TGTGCCAGCAGTCCAAACAGGGGGCGCGAGTTTAGTAGTGCTTTCTTT.

The chain joins TRBV3-1 to TRBJ1-4, with D hard to call. The CDR3 sequence is 17 residues long. The V end lost 0 bases, the J end lost 0 bases, and 11 bases lay between the germline ends. CDR1 is LGHDT and CDR2 is YNNKEL in the germline V gene (reference sequence). In DNA form, the CDR3 reads TGTGCCAGCAGCCAAGAGGCCCCGACTTCAACTAATGAAAAACTGTTTTTT. Amino acids: CASSQEAPTSTNEKLFF.

In its sample, this clonotype was seen a few times. The chain carries TRBV21-1 and TRBJ1-2. TRBV21-1 is a listed pseudogene. The CDR3 runs to 15 residues. Here the CDR3 DNA reads TGTGCCAGCAGCAGGCCCGTTTCTCAAGTTGTTGGCTACACCTTC. Its translation is CASSRPVSQVVGYTF.

A word on this clonotype: A much larger clonotype is one base distant, so this may be a read error. The genes are TRBV9 and TRBJ2-1, with 11 bases lining up with TRBD2. Germline V gene sequence: CDR1 SGDLS, CDR2 YYNGEE. This CDR3 region has 17 residues. The V and J ends lost 0 bases and 10 bases, in that order; junction bases with no gene match: 12. The CDR3 spells CASSVAPTSGGNYEQFF. DNA for the CDR3: TGTGCCAGCAGCGTAGCCCCTACTAGCGGGGGTAACTACGAGCAGTTCTTC.

The chain couples TRBV6-5 to TRBJ2-3, with TRBD2 as a possible D gene (5 bases). The germline V and J ends were trimmed by 5 bases and 9 bases, with 12 bases remaining between them. The CDR3 spans 12 residues. Germline assignment: CDR1 MNHEY and CDR2 SVGAGI. CDR3 region: CASSGSAWTQYF. The CDR3, as DNA: TGTGCCAGCAGTGGGAGCGCCTGGACGCAGTATTTT.

This clonotype has only a few counts. The chain joins TRBV5-4 to TRBJ2-3; 8 bases are shared with TRBD2. This CDR3 has 16 residues. Trimming took 2 bases from V and 2 from J; bases not matched to a gene: 7. In germline, CDR1 is SGHNT, CDR2 YYREEE (reference sequence). The chain's CDR3 is CASSFKLAEPTDTQYF. The CDR3, as DNA: TGTGCCAGCAGCTTCAAACTAGCGGAGCCCACAGATACGCAGTATTTT.

At least ten counts were recorded for this clonotype. The V call is TRBV3-1, the J call TRBJ2-3; D may be TRBD2 (5 bases). Between the trimmed V and J ends, which lost 4 bases and 3 bases, there was a span of 17 bases. Germline values: CDR1 LGHDT, CDR2 YNNKEL (reference sequence). This CDR3 spans 16 amino acids. The CDR3 sequence: CASSPTPRQRTDTQYF. The CDR3 bases are TGTGCCAGCAGCCCGACGCCGCGTCAGCGGACAGATACGCAGTATTTT.

This clonotype was recorded a few times. This chain connects TRBV12-5 to TRBJ1-2; D not resolved. Germline V gene data show CDR1 as LGHNT and CDR2 as FRNRAP. Trimming stripped 6 bases from V and 9 bases from J, with 8 bases between. The CDR3 consists of 10 residues. CDR3 sequence: CASGGFSYTF. The DNA of the CDR3 is TGTGCTAGTGGGGGATTTAGCTACACCTTC.

The chain uses TRBV21-1 and TRBJ2-7; the D segment call TRBD1 is taken from the table without a DNA check. TRBV21-1 is tagged as a pseudogene. The CDR3 length is 15 residues. CDR3 region: CASRPTGVTPYEQYF. For the CDR3, the DNA is TGTGCCAGCAGACCGACAGGGGTGACCCCCTACGAGCAGTACTTC.

The chain combines TRBV20-1 with TRBJ2-2; TRBD1 is a possible D gene (5 bases). V lost 0 bases and J lost 5, with 13 bases in between. The CDR3 contains 15 residues. Per germline, CDR1 DFQATT and CDR2 SNEGSKA (reference sequence). CDR3 protein: CSARDIQGSTGELFF. The DNA for the CDR3 is TGCAGTGCTAGAGATATTCAGGGTTCGACCGGGGAGCTGTTTTTT.

This clonotype was picked up a small number of times. The CDR3 nucleotides read TGTGCCAGCAGCTTAAATTCAGGGGATGGCTACACCTTC. Translating gives CASSLNSGDGYTF. The chain joins TRBV7-9 to TRBJ1-2; a weak D match, TRBD1 (6 bases). V lost 2 bases and J 6 bases, leaving 10 bases between the germline ends. The germline CDR1 and CDR2 sequences are SEHNR and FQNEAQ (reference sequence). This CDR3 spans 13 amino acids.

V and J are TRBV20-1 and TRBJ1-5; D not certain. V lost 0 bases, J lost 0 bases, and 9 bases lay in between. The germline V gene has CDR1 DFQATT and CDR2 SNEGSKA (reference sequence). This CDR3 region has 15 residues. This CDR3 reads CSARDHRNSNQPQHF. DNA of the CDR3: TGCAGTGCTAGAGATCATCGTAATAGCAATCAGCCCCAGCATTTT.

The chain recombines TRBV12-3 or TRBV12-4 with TRBJ2-7; 9 bases agree with TRBD1. The trim removed 7 bases at V and 1 base at J, leaving 8 bases unmatched. The CDR3 spans 15 residues. In nucleotides, the CDR3 is TGTGCCAGCACCCCCGCGGGACAGGGTTCCTACGAGCAGTACTTC. Its protein product is CASTPAGQGSYEQYF.

The rearrangement links TRBV11-1 to TRBJ2-3, with no clear D. The CDR3 sequence is 16 residues long. The V gene lost 4 bases and the J gene lost 0 bases, with 14 bases spanning the gap. CDR1 SGHAT and CDR2 FQDESV come from the germline V gene (reference sequence). The CDR3 DNA follows: TGTGCCAGCAGCTCCCTCCCAACACCGAGCACAGATACGCAGTATTTT. Residues: CASSSLPTPSTDTQYF. Filled out from reference TRBV11-1 and TRBJ2-3, the complete variable domain reads EAEVAQSPRYKITEKSQAVAFWCDPISGHATLYWYRQILGQGPELLVQFQDESVVDDSQLPKDRFSAERLKGVDSTLKIQPAELGDSAMYLCASSSLPTPSTDTQYFGPGTRLTVL.

Only a few counts were recorded for this clonotype. CDR3 DNA sequence: TGTGCCAGCAGTCTGACAGGACTTGGGGATACGCAGTATTTT. Its translation: CASSLTGLGDTQYF. This chain joins TRBV12-3 or TRBV12-4 and TRBJ2-3, with a tentative D call TRBD1 (6 bases). Trimming took 5 bases from V and 6 from J, leaving 15 bases between them. The CDR3 is 14 amino acids.

The V call is TRBV5-1, the J call TRBJ2-3; weak D call: TRBD1 (5 bases). The CDR3 contains 15 residues. Germline V lookup: CDR1 SGHRS, CDR2 YFSETQ. The V gene lost 4 bases and the J gene lost 2 bases, with 14 bases spanning the gap. CDR3 loop: CASSPEVGPTDTQYF. The DNA for the CDR3 is TGCGCCAGCAGCCCAGAGGTGGGGCCCACAGATACGCAGTATTTT.

This clonotype has a handful of counts. This chain connects TRBV24-1 to TRBJ2-1, with D maybe TRBD2 (6 bases). This CDR3 has 14 amino acids. Trimming cost V 4 bases and J 7 bases, with 13 bases left between them. The germline gives CDR1 KGHDR, CDR2 SFDVKD. CDR3 region: CATSDPSGRNEQFF. The DNA of the CDR3 is TGTGCCACCAGTGACCCGTCTGGGAGGAATGAGCAGTTCTTC.

The sample holds a few counts of this clonotype. Here the CDR3 DNA reads TGCAGTGCCCAGGGTGGGAAAGAGACCCAGTACTTC. Translating gives CSAQGGKETQYF. This chain connects TRBV20-1 to TRBJ2-5; D is possibly TRBD1 (5 bases). V gave up 6 bases and J gave up 3 bases, with 11 bases separating them. The germline V gene encodes CDR1 DFQATT and CDR2 SNEGSKA (reference sequence). The CDR3 loop spans 12 amino acids.